Sequencing of this T cell receptor (beta chain) was carried out in a study of T cells in tuberculosis. For the study at large: CD1B tetramers identified T cells specific for mycobacterial lipid GMM.

The CDR3 runs to 14 residues. Germline V CDR1 and CDR2: SGHNT, YYREEE (reference sequence). V lost 4 bases, J lost 6 bases, and 7 bases stayed unmatched. General observations from the study: Some low-affinity tetramer-binding T cells may be absent from this sample.

TCRdb's copy holds only in-frame clones and misses some; the assay was immunoSEQ multiplex PCR. The data contain tens of thousands of clones, approximately 91% of them singletons. Cells were sorted from thawed PBMC rested overnight and stained with GMM-loaded CD1B tetramer, viability dye and anti-CD3. The lipid loaded on the CD1B tetramers was C32 glucose monomycolate from Rhodococcus equi. PBMC for tetramer sorting were first depleted of CD14-expressing monocytes. From each donor, about 100,000 tetramer-negative cells were sorted. The chain employs TRBV5-4 and TRBJ2-1, with 7 nucleotides matching TRBD2. Sequencing was done on a sample of CD1b-GMM tetramer-negative cells sorted from PBMCs. The sequence derives from an adult woman with latent tuberculosis. CDR3 in amino acids: CASSQQLASNEQFF. The CDR3 region has the DNA TGTGCCAGCAGCCAGCAACTAGCGAGCAATGAGCAGTTCTTC.